These T cell receptor beta chains were read from a single sample in a study of blood T cell repertoires in COVID-19. Sequencing was performed with immunoSEQ multiplex PCR; in TCRdb, only in-frame clones are kept and a portion is missing. The sample records 250,000 to 300,000 clones, 75% to 90% being singletons. The sample comprised peripheral blood. These receptors were taken from a man aged 25-45 years with active or convalescent COVID-19. Both conserved end residues are part of each CDR3. Each record gives: J gene, V gene, D gene, clone size, CDR3 DNA, CDR3 protein. The D gene is left open where the match is weak. Size tells how often a clone was seen (once, few, many) or the class of an expanded clone, and some rows leave it out.

TRBJ2-1,TRBV15,NA,NA,TGTGCCACCAGCAGAGACAAACAGCCGGACAGAGAGGCGTTCTTC,CATSRDKQPDREAFF
TRBJ2-5,TRBV19,NA,NA,TGTGCCAGTAGTATCGCCGGAGAGCAAGAGACCCAGTACTTC,CASSIAGEQETQYF
TRBJ1-2,TRBV6-5,NA,few,TGTGCCAGCGGGACTAGGACGGGCTATGGCTACACCTTC,CASGTRTGYGYTF
TRBJ1-5,TRBV11-2,NA,NA,TGTGCCAGCAGCTTAGACAGTTTGGTCAATCAGCCCCAGCATTTT,CASSLDSLVNQPQHF
TRBJ2-7,TRBV5-1,TRBD1,once,TGCGCCAGCAGCTTCGGCCAGGGGGATTTGCACGAGCAGTACTTC,CASSFGQGDLHEQYF
TRBJ2-7,TRBV28,NA,NA,TGTGCCAGCAGCTCCCCAGGAGGGGGGGACTACGAGCAGTACTTC,CASSSPGGGDYEQYF
TRBJ1-1,TRBV24-1,NA,NA,TGTGCCACCTCACAGAAGGGGGGGGGCACTGAAGCTTTCTTT,CATSQKGGGTEAFF
TRBJ1-1,TRBV10-3,NA,NA,TGTGCCATCAGTGAGTCGGACACCCCCAGGGGAACTGAAGCTTTCTTT,CAISESDTPRGTEAFF
TRBJ1-1,TRBV5-6,TRBD1,NA,TGTGCCAGCAGCTTGGGGACAGGGGTGTCCACTGAAGCTTTCTTT,CASSLGTGVSTEAFF
TRBJ2-1,TRBV11-2,NA,NA,TGTGCCAGCAGCTTAGATGGACAACACTACAATGAGCAGTTCTTC,CASSLDGQHYNEQFF
TRBJ1-5,TRBV19,NA,NA,TGTGCCAGTACCTCGGGGGGGGGAAATGAACAGCCCCAGCATTTT,CASTSGGGNEQPQHF
TRBJ2-1,TRBV3-1/TRBV3-2,TRBD2,NA,TGTGCCAGCAGCCAAGCGGCTAGCGGGGGGGCGGATGAGCAGTTCTTC,CASSQAASGGADEQFF
TRBJ2-5,TRBV2,TRBD2,once,TGTGCCAGCAGTACAGGACTAGCGGGGGGCCAGGTCCGGGAGACCCAGTACTTC,CASSTGLAGGQVRETQYF